The 11 T cell receptor beta chains listed next were all sequenced from one sample in a study of blood T cell repertoires in COVID-19. The assay was immunoSEQ multiplex PCR, and TCRdb's table has in-frame clones only and misses some. The sample contains almost 500,000 clones, 70% to 90% of which appear only once. The source material was PBMCs or T cells enriched from blood (not recorded which). The receptor source for this set is a woman aged 55 to 70 who had recovered from COVID-19.

The gene calls are TRBV5-1 and TRBJ2-7; D is undetermined. V lost 3 bases, J lost 7 bases, and 17 bases lay in between. In germline, CDR1 is SGHRS, CDR2 YFSETQ. There are 14 residues in the CDR3. CDR3 DNA sequence: TGCGCCAGCAGCTCCTATTCGCCTTCCGTAGAGCAGTACTTC. Translation gives CASSSYSPSVEQYF.

V is TRBV2 and J is TRBJ1-1; D might be TRBD1 (6 bases). The CDR3 contains 14 residues. V was trimmed by 6 bases and J by 1 base, leaving 12 bases between them. CDR1 and CDR2 (germline): SNHLY, FYNNEI. The DNA of the CDR3 is TGTGCCAGCAGGCTCCGGGACACGAACACTGAAGCTTTCTTT. It codes for CASRLRDTNTEAFF. Full variable domain (remainder filled in from reference TRBV2 and TRBJ1-1): EPEVTQTPSHQVTQMGQEVILRCVPISNHLYFYWYRQILGQKVEFLVSFYNNEISEKSEIFDDQFSVERPDGSNFTLKIRSTKLEDSAMYFCASRLRDTNTEAFFGQGTRLTVV.

V usage is TRBV4-2 and J usage is TRBJ2-6, with a tentative D call TRBD2 (5 bases). The V gene lost 0 bases and the J gene lost 4 bases, with 13 bases spanning the gap. This CDR3 has 17 amino acids. CDR1 and CDR2 (germline): LGHNA, YNFKEQ. CDR3 sequence: CASSQDRGFSGANVLTF. The CDR3 DNA is TGTGCCAGCAGCCAAGATCGGGGATTTTCCGGGGCCAACGTCCTGACTTTC.

This rearrangement joins TRBV5-1 to TRBJ2-3, with D maybe TRBD2 (5 bases). The germline gives CDR1 SGHRS, CDR2 YFSETQ. This CDR3 is 11 amino acids long. V was shortened by 4 bases and J by 5 bases, with 5 bases between the two germline ends. The chain's CDR3 is CASSGRDTQYF. The CDR3 bases are TGCGCCAGCAGCGGGAGAGATACGCAGTATTTT.

V gene TRBV30 combines with J gene TRBJ1-2; no clear D gene. CDR1 is GTSNPN, CDR2 SVGIG, per germline (reference sequence). Trimming stripped 0 bases from V and 4 bases from J, with 9 bases between. The CDR3 consists of 13 residues. The CDR3: CAWSVSVAYGYTF. CDR3 bases: TGTGCCTGGAGTGTTAGTGTTGCCTATGGCTACACCTTC.

V usage is TRBV5-1 and J usage is TRBJ2-3; D is perhaps TRBD1 (6 bases). Germline V gene lookup returns CDR1 SGHRS and CDR2 YFSETQ. Deletions cut 2 bases from V and 0 bases from J, with 13 bases between. The CDR3 spans 16 residues. CDR3 bases: TGCGCCAGCAGCTTTTGGGGGCCGCGTAGCACAGATACGCAGTATTTT. It yields the protein CASSFWGPRSTDTQYF.

This clone occurred a few times. The rearrangement uses TRBV10-3 and TRBJ1-1, with TRBD1 matching 11 bases. Looked up from germline, CDR1 is ENHRY and CDR2 is SYGVKD. Losses at the gene ends were 2 bases for V and 6 bases for J; bases not matched to a gene: 5. This CDR3 has 15 residues. CDR3 in amino acids: CAISEGQGASAEAFF. In DNA form, the CDR3 reads TGTGCCATCAGTGAGGGACAGGGGGCTTCAGCTGAAGCTTTCTTT.

The CDR3 spells CASSISETQYF. The DNA of the CDR3 is TGTGCCAGTAGTATAAGCGAGACCCAGTACTTC. The chain links TRBV19 to TRBJ2-5; no clear D gene. The germline gives CDR1 LNHDA, CDR2 SQIVND (reference sequence). The CDR3 consists of 11 residues. The V gene lost 2 bases and the J gene lost 5 bases, with 3 bases spanning the gap.

The chain employs TRBV6-6 and TRBJ2-2; 7 bases align to TRBD2. This CDR3 is built from 14 residues. Germline V gene lookup returns CDR1 MNHNY and CDR2 SVGAGI (reference sequence). DNA of the CDR3: TGTGCGACGCTAGCGGCGCTGAACACCGGGGAGCTGTTTTTT. It specifies CATLAALNTGELFF.

The count of this clone is one. The chain combines TRBV5-1 with TRBJ2-5, with 7 bases fitting TRBD2. Germline V CDR1 and CDR2: SGHRS, YFSETQ. This CDR3 is 16 amino acids long. After removal of 4 bases from V and 2 bases from J, the junction contained 11 bases not matched to a gene. In DNA, the CDR3 is TGCGCCAGCAGCGGAAGGGCGGCGGGGGTTCAAGAGACCCAGTACTTC. Residues: CASSGRAAGVQETQYF.

The V call is TRBV19, the J call TRBJ2-2; TRBD1 matches at 9 bases. After removal of 4 bases from V and 6 bases from J, the junction contained 6 bases not matched to a gene. CDR1 LNHDA and CDR2 SQIVND come from the germline V gene (reference sequence). This CDR3 is 15 amino acids long. CDR3 region: CASSTGQGLAGELFF. In DNA form, the CDR3 reads TGTGCCAGTAGTACAGGACAGGGGTTGGCCGGGGAGCTGTTTTTT.